The 2 T cell receptor beta chains reported below all come from one sample, sequenced in a study of T cells in Graves' hyperthyroidism and ophthalmopathy. The investigators amplified TCR beta CDR3 regions from RNA transcripts. Researchers ran a first-round RT-PCR on the TCR CDR3 using the HTBI primer set. TCRdb fed the multiplex PCR reads into MiXCR, producing one record per CDR3 protein. This table holds about 710,000 distinct CDR3 sequences, about 16% found once. The specimen was blood. Receptor source: a man between 18 and 29 years old with Graves' hyperthyroidism.

This clonotype showed up just a few times. The genes are TRBV28 and TRBJ1-1; 7 bases fit TRBD1. Germline lookup yields CDR1 MDHEN and CDR2 SYDVKM. J lost 4 bases, V lost 6 bases, and 8 bases had no gene match. The CDR3 covers 14 residues. The CDR3 region is CASSFRGKGTEAFF. The CDR3 DNA is TGTGCCAGCAGCTTCAGGGGGAAGGGCACTGAAGCTTTCTTT. The full variable domain, in which reference TRBV28 and TRBJ1-1 provide the parts outside the CDR3, is DVKVTQSSRYLVKRTGEKVFLECVQDMDHENMFWYRQDPGLGLRLIYFSYDVKMKEKGDIPEGYSVSREKKERFSLILESASTNQTSMYLCASSFRGKGTEAFFGQGTRLTVV.

The CDR3 sequence is CAWSVPGPRTGELFF. The DNA for the CDR3 is TGTGCCTGGAGTGTACCAGGCCCAAGGACCGGGGAGCTGTTTTTT. The rearrangement joins TRBV30 to TRBJ2-2; no reliable D call. Per germline, CDR1 GTSNPN and CDR2 SVGIG (reference sequence). V was cut by 0 bases and J by 5 bases, with 13 bases left in between. CDR3 length: 15 residues.